These T cell receptor beta chains were read from a single sample in a study of blood T cell repertoires in COVID-19. The table came from immunoSEQ multiplex PCR; TCRdb's copy has only in-frame clones and leaves some out. The profile shows almost 90,000 clones, 90% of them singletons. Specimen: peripheral blood. The receptors originated from a man aged 18 to 29 with COVID-19, enrolled during active disease. Both conserved end residues are part of each CDR3. Each record gives: clone size, D gene, J gene, V gene, CDR3 DNA, CDR3 protein. A D gene is named only where the DNA matches it firmly. Size tells how often a clone was seen (once, few, many) or the class of an expanded clone, and some rows leave it out.

- | TRBD2 | TRBJ2-1 | TRBV24-1 | TGTGCCACCAGTGAAATAATACACGAGGCTAGCGGGAGCCGGAGTGAGCAGTTCTTC | CATSEIIHEASGSRSEQFF
- | - | TRBJ1-4 | TRBV5-4 | TGTGCCAGCAGCTTAGGGGGAAATGAAAAACTGCTTTTT | CASSLGGNEKLLF
- | - | TRBJ2-5 | TRBV3-1/TRBV3-2 | TGTGCCACCACGGGTCAGGGAACCGGGGAGACCCAGTACTTC | CATTGQGTGETQYF
- | - | TRBJ1-2 | TRBV9 | TGTGCCAGCAGCCCGTGGAGAGGGGGAGATGGCTACACCTTC | CASSPWRGGDGYTF
- | TRBD1 | TRBJ2-1 | TRBV25-1 | TGTGCCAGCGAGACAGGGGCGCACAATGAGCAGTTCTTC | CASETGAHNEQFF
- | - | TRBJ2-3 | TRBV11-3 | TGTGCCAGCAGCTTAGGAGGAGCGGCAGATACGCAGTATTTT | CASSLGGAADTQYF
once | TRBD1 | TRBJ1-5 | TRBV28 | TGTGCCAGCAGCCTGGGACAGAACAATCAGCCCCAGCATTTT | CASSLGQNNQPQHF
- | TRBD2 | TRBJ2-3 | TRBV4-3 | TGCGCCAGCAGCCAAGAATCCCCACTAGCGGGAGTAAGAGATACGCAGTATTTT | CASSQESPLAGVRDTQYF
once | - | TRBJ1-2 | TRBV14 | TGTGCCAGCAGCCAAGATCTCCAGGGATATATCGATGGCTACACCTTC | CASSQDLQGYIDGYTF
- | TRBD2 | TRBJ2-3 | TRBV11-2 | TGTGCCAGCAGCTTAGAAAGCGGGGCGGGTGTAGATACGCAGTATTTT | CASSLESGAGVDTQYF
once | TRBD1 | TRBJ1-1 | TRBV5-5 | TGTGCCAGCAGCTTGGCGACAGGGTTATTAAGCACTGAAGCTTTCTTT | CASSLATGLLSTEAFF
- | - | TRBJ1-5 | TRBV2 | TGTGCCAGCAGTGAACAGGTAAATAGCAATCAGCCCCAGCATTTT | CASSEQVNSNQPQHF
- | - | TRBJ2-7 | TRBV11-2 | TGTGCCAGCAGCCCGTCGCCGGGAGTGCGCTACGAGCAGTACTTC | CASSPSPGVRYEQYF
few | - | TRBJ1-6 | TRBV6-2/TRBV6-3 | TGTGCCAGCAGTTACAAGAGAAGGAGCTCCTATAATTCACCCCTCCACTTT | CASSYKRRSSYNSPLHF
once | TRBD1 | TRBJ2-1 | TRBV13 | TGTGCCAGCAGCCCAGGGCAGGGGGCCAATGAGCAGTTCTTC | CASSPGQGANEQFF
few | - | TRBJ2-5 | TRBV5-1 | TGCGCCAGCAGCTCGACACCTCAAGAGACCCAGTACTTC | CASSSTPQETQYF
few | - | TRBJ2-1 | TRBV9 | TGTGCCAGCAGCGTAGGGCAGGGGCGTTACAATGAGCAGTTCTTC | CASSVGQGRYNEQFF
- | - | TRBJ2-2 | TRBV4-2 | TGTGCCAGCAGCCAAGAAGCATTCCCGAGCGCATTAGCTGCGGCCACCGGGGAGCTGTTTTTT | CASSQEAFPSALAAATGELFF
- | - | TRBJ1-5 | TRBV27 | TGTGCCAGCAGCCCTTCCGGGGGGCAGCCCCAGCATTTT | CASSPSGGQPQHF
- | - | TRBJ2-1 | TRBV4-3 | TGCGCCAGCAGCCAAGGGCCAGCGGATTACAATGAGCAGTTCTTC | CASSQGPADYNEQFF
- | TRBD1 | TRBJ1-6 | TRBV6-5 | TGTGCCAGCACCCCAGGACAGGGAGTCACCCTCCACTTT | CASTPGQGVTLHF
- | - | TRBJ1-5 | TRBV19 | TGTGCCAGTAGTCTAACTCCAGGCAGGAATCAGCCCCAGCATTTT | CASSLTPGRNQPQHF
- | TRBD2 | TRBJ2-7 | TRBV19 | TGTGCCAGTAGTGTCAGCGGGAGGGGCCTCGGCGAGCAGTACTTC | CASSVSGRGLGEQYF
- | TRBD2 | TRBJ2-1 | TRBV18 | TGTGCCAGCTCACCTTCCGGGACTAGCGGGATCAGAGCCTACAATGAGCAGTTCTTC | CASSPSGTSGIRAYNEQFF
- | TRBD1 | TRBJ1-1 | TRBV18 | TGTGCCAGCAAACTACAGGGGGCGCGAACTGAAGCTTTCTTT | CASKLQGARTEAFF
- | TRBD2 | TRBJ2-7 | TRBV19 | TGTGCCAGTAGTATAGTTTTTAGCGGGACCGGATACGAGCAGTACTTC | CASSIVFSGTGYEQYF
- | - | TRBJ2-2 | TRBV9 | TGTGCCAGCAGCGTAGAGGCCCCGGCGGTCGAGCTGTTTTTT | CASSVEAPAVELFF
- | - | TRBJ1-1 | TRBV27 | TGTGCCAGCAGTTTATCGACAGGCAACACTGAAGCTTTCTTT | CASSLSTGNTEAFF
- | - | TRBJ1-3 | TRBV2 | TGTGCCAGCAGTGCCAGGGAAGGAAACACCATATATTTT | CASSAREGNTIYF
- | TRBD1 | TRBJ1-2 | TRBV9 | TGTGCCAGCAGCGGCCCCCGGACAGGGGTCTATGGCTACACCTTC | CASSGPRTGVYGYTF
- | TRBD1 | TRBJ1-2 | TRBV5-1 | TGCGCCAGCAGTCCGGACAGGACCTATGGCTACACCTTC | CASSPDRTYGYTF
- | - | TRBJ1-5 | TRBV19 | TGTGCCAGTAGCCCGCTGGGGAGGAATCAGCCCCAGCATTTT | CASSPLGRNQPQHF
- | TRBD1 | TRBJ2-1 | TRBV6-6 | TGTGCCAGCAGTCAACAGGGGCCGCGGACCCCAAGCTCCTACAATGAGCAGTTCTTC | CASSQQGPRTPSSYNEQFF
- | TRBD1 | TRBJ1-4 | TRBV29-1 | TGCAGCGTTTCTAGGGCAGGGGGCGCGATGATTTTT | CSVSRAGGAMIF
- | TRBD2 | TRBJ2-3 | TRBV4-1 | TGCGCCAGCAGGGGCCTGACTAGCGGGAGGGCCGCTAGCACAGATACGCAGTATTTT | CASRGLTSGRAASTDTQYF
- | - | TRBJ2-3 | TRBV5-6 | TGTGCCAGCAGCTCACAACTTAGCGGCTCCACAGATACGCAGTATTTT | CASSSQLSGSTDTQYF
few | - | TRBJ1-1 | TRBV4-1 | TGCGCCAGCAGCCAAGAAAACGGACAGTTGAACACTGAAGCTTTCTTT | CASSQENGQLNTEAFF